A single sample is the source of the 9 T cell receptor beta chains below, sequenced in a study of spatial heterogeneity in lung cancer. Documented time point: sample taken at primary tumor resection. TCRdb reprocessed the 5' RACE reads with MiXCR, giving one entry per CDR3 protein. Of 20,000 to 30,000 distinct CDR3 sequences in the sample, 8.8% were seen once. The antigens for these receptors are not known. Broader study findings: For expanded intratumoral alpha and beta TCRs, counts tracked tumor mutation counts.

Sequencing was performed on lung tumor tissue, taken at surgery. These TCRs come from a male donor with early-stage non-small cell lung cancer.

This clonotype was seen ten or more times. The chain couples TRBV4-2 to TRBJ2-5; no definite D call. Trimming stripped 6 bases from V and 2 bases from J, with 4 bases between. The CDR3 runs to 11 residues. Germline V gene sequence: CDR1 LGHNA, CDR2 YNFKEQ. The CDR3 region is CASRAQETQYF. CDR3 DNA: TGTGCCAGCAGGGCTCAAGAGACCCAGTACTTC.

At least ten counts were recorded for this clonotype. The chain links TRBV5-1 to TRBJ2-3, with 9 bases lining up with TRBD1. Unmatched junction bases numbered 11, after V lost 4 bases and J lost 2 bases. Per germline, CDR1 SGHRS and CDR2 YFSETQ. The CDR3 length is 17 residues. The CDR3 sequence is CASSLAPGTGYTDTQYF. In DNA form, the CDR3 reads TGCGCCAGCAGCCTCGCCCCCGGGACAGGGTACACAGATACGCAGTATTTT.

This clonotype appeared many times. The CDR3 here is CASSLGGSTDTQYF. The DNA of the CDR3 is TGTGCCAGCAGCCTCGGGGGAAGCACAGATACGCAGTATTTT. The chain employs TRBV4-2 and TRBJ2-3, with D possibly matching TRBD2 (6 bases). This CDR3 region has 14 residues. Trimming shortened V by 4 bases and J by 0 bases, and 8 bases separated the two germline ends. Germline V gives CDR1 LGHNA, CDR2 YNFKEQ.

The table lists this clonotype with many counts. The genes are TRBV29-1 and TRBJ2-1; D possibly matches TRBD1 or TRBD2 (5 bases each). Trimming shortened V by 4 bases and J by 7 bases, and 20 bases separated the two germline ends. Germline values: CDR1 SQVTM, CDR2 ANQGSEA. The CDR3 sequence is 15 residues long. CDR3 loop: CSVGVGALWGNEQFF. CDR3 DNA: TGCAGCGTTGGGGTCGGGGCTCTCTGGGGGAATGAGCAGTTCTTC.

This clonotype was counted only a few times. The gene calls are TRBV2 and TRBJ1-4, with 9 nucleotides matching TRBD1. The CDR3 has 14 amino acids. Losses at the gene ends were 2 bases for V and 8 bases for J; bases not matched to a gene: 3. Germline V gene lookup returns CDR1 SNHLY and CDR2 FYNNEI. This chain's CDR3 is CASSENRGPEKLFF. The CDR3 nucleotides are TGTGCCAGCAGTGAAAACAGGGGGCCGGAAAAACTGTTTTTT.

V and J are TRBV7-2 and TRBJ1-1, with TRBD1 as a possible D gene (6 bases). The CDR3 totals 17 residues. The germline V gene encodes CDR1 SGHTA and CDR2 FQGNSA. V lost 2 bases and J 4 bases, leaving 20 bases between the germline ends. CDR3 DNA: TGTGCCAGCAGCTTAAATTCGGGACACCTTCAACGCACTGAAGCTTTCTTT. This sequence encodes CASSLNSGHLQRTEAFF.

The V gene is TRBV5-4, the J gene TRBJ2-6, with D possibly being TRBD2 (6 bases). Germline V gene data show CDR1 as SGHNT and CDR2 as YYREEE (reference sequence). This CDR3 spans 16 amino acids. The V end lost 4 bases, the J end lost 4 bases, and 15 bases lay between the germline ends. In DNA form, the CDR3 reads TGTGCCAGCAGCCGACTAGTTCCCTCCGGGGCCAACGTCCTGACTTTC. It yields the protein CASSRLVPSGANVLTF. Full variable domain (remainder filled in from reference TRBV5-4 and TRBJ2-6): ETGVTQSPTHLIKTRGQQVTLRCSSQSGHNTVSWYQQALGQGPQFIFQYYREEENGRGNFPPRFSGLQFPNYSSELNVNALELDDSALYLCASSRLVPSGANVLTFGAGSRLTVL.

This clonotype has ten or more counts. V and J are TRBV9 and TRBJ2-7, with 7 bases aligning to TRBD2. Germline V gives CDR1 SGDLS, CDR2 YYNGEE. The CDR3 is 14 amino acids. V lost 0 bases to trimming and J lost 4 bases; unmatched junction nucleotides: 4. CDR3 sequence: CASSVAGGGYEQYF. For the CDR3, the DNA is TGTGCCAGCAGCGTAGCGGGGGGAGGTTACGAGCAGTACTTC.

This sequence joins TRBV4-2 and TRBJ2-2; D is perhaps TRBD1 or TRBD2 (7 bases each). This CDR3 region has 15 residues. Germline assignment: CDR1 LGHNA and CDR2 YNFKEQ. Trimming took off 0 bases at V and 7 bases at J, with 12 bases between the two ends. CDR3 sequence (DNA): TGTGCCAGCAGCCAAGACCAGGGGGAGGGCGGGGAGCTGTTTTTT. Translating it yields CASSQDQGEGGELFF.